The 24 T cell receptor beta chains below come from one sample, sequenced in a study of blood T cell repertoires in COVID-19. TCRdb's table, derived via immunoSEQ multiplex PCR, lists solely in-frame clones and lacks some. The sample holds roughly 73,000 clones, 75% to 85% seen once. The sequenced material came from peripheral blood. The receptors come from a human donor in a cohort sampled during active COVID-19.

This clone was counted only a few times. The chain combines TRBV4-3 with TRBJ2-5, with TRBD1 matching over 9 bases. CDR1 is LGHNA, CDR2 YSLEER, per germline. This CDR3 contains 15 residues. The ends lost 3 bases at V and 5 bases at J; junction bases unmatched: 7. CDR3 sequence: CASSQGTGTLETQYF. The CDR3 DNA is TGCGCCAGCAGCCAGGGGACAGGGACCTTGGAGACCCAGTACTTC.

The chain employs TRBV5-5 and TRBJ2-3; TRBD2 matches 10 bases. The CDR3 consists of 16 residues. Germline V gives CDR1 SGHKS, CDR2 YYEKEE (reference sequence). The V gene end was trimmed by 3 bases and the J gene end by 3 bases; junction bases not matched to a gene: 7. CDR3 coding DNA: TGTGCCAGCAGCTCGGCTAGCGGGAGTTCGACAGATACGCAGTATTTT. Residues: CASSSASGSSTDTQYF. Full variable domain (outside the CDR3, taken from reference TRBV5-5 and TRBJ2-3): DAGVTQSPTHLIKTRGQQVTLRCSPISGHKSVSWYQQVLGQGPQFIFQYYEKEERGRGNFPDRFSARQFPNYSSELNVNALLLGDSALYLCASSSASGSSTDTQYFGPGTRLTVL.

CDR3 DNA sequence: TGTGCCAGCGGGGACACCTCTGGAAACACCATATATTTT. Amino acids: CASGDTSGNTIYF. The gene calls are TRBV21-1 and TRBJ1-3; TRBD1 is taken as the D call from the table, unchecked against the DNA. TRBV21-1 is an annotated pseudogene. The CDR3 runs to 13 residues.

A single count supports this clone. The chain uses TRBV6-5 and TRBJ2-7, with TRBD1 matching 10 bases. The CDR3 runs 15 residues. Germline V gene lookup returns CDR1 MNHEY and CDR2 SVGAGI. The ends lost 7 bases at V and 2 bases at J; junction bases unmatched: 8. This CDR3 reads CASTPDRGATYEQYF. In nucleotides, the CDR3 is TGTGCCAGCACCCCGGACAGGGGGGCCACCTACGAGCAGTACTTC.

The V gene is TRBV7-9, the J gene TRBJ2-7, with TRBD2 as a possible D gene (5 bases). The CDR3 is 16 residues long. V lost 8 bases, J lost 4 bases, and 24 bases lay in between. The germline V gene encodes CDR1 SEHNR and CDR2 FQNEAQ (reference sequence). The CDR3 loop is CASQRWAGGQFYEQYF. The CDR3 nucleotides are TGTGCCAGCCAAAGGTGGGCAGGCGGGCAGTTTTACGAGCAGTACTTC.

The chain carries TRBV6-5 and TRBJ2-7, with TRBD1 as a possible D gene (6 bases). Trimming stripped 5 bases from V and 3 bases from J, with 8 bases between. The length of the CDR3 is 12 residues. Germline V gene data show CDR1 as MNHEY and CDR2 as SVGAGI. The CDR3: CASSPRGYEQYF. The CDR3 region has the DNA TGTGCCAGCAGTCCCAGGGGCTACGAGCAGTACTTC.

The V and J genes are TRBV6-4 and TRBJ1-4, with 7 nucleotides matching TRBD1. CDR3 length: 15 amino acids. The germline V gene has CDR1 MRHNA and CDR2 SNTAGT. V shed 8 bases and J 8 bases; nucleotides not matched to a gene: 14. CDR3: CASPQLRGLREKLFF. The DNA for the CDR3 is TGTGCCAGCCCCCAATTGAGGGGGCTGAGGGAAAAACTGTTTTTT.

V is TRBV2 and J is TRBJ2-4; 9 bases line up with TRBD1. V lost 6 bases to trimming and J lost 4 bases; unmatched junction nucleotides: 7. The CDR3 length is 15 residues. Germline lookup yields CDR1 SNHLY and CDR2 FYNNEI. CDR3 loop: CASSVQGAIKNIQYF. The CDR3, as DNA: TGTGCCAGCAGCGTACAGGGGGCGATAAAAAACATTCAGTACTTC.

This rearrangement joins TRBV18 to TRBJ2-7, with D uncertain. The CDR3 is made up of 14 amino acids. Trimming pared 0 bases from V and 0 bases from J, leaving 6 bases between. Germline V gene lookup returns CDR1 KGHSH and CDR2 LQKENI. The CDR3 is CASSPPAGSYEQYF. CDR3 bases: TGTGCCAGCTCACCACCGGCAGGCTCCTACGAGCAGTACTTC. Full variable domain (rest looked up from reference TRBV18 and TRBJ2-7): NAGVMQNPRHLVRRRGQEARLRCSPMKGHSHVYWYRQLPEEGLKFMVYLQKENIIDESGMPKERFSAEFPKEGPSILRIQQVVRGDSAAYFCASSPPAGSYEQYFGPGTRLTVT.

In this sample, this clone turned up a few times. The rearrangement links TRBV18 to TRBJ2-4; 7 bases are shared with TRBD1. The germline gives CDR1 KGHSH, CDR2 LQKENI. Trimming cost V 3 bases and J 14 bases; bases outside gene matches: 13. This CDR3 is 14 amino acids long. Here the CDR3 reads CASSPTDSSDRKYF. CDR3 DNA sequence: TGTGCCAGCTCACCGACAGATTCGTCGGACAGGAAGTACTTC.

The chain carries TRBV6-5 and TRBJ1-5, with TRBD1 matching over 9 bases. Germline values: CDR1 MNHEY, CDR2 SVGAGI. The J segment lost 3 bases and the V segment lost 6 bases, leaving 6 bases of the junction unmatched. This CDR3 spans 15 amino acids. CDR3: CASRRGTGLNQPQHF. In nucleotides, the CDR3 is TGTGCCAGCAGGAGGGGGACAGGGCTCAATCAGCCCCAGCATTTT.

The chain is built from TRBV10-3 and TRBJ1-4; D unresolved. The CDR3 has 13 amino acids. Germline V gene data show CDR1 as ENHRY and CDR2 as SYGVKD. V was clipped by 9 bases and J by 6 bases, with 14 bases between them. CDR3 coding DNA: TGTGCCATTACCTATTCCCCTGATGAAAAACTGTTTTTT. Translated, it gives CAITYSPDEKLFF.

In nucleotides, the CDR3 is TGTGCCAGCAGGGGGGGACTAGCGGGAGTCCTGGGAGAGCAGTACTTC. Its protein is CASRGGLAGVLGEQYF. This sequence joins TRBV2 and TRBJ2-7, with TRBD2 matching 14 bases. The CDR3 loop spans 16 amino acids. From germline, CDR1 is SNHLY and CDR2 FYNNEI. V shed 6 bases, J shed 7 bases, and the junction held 11 bases outside the gene matches.

The chain links TRBV19 to TRBJ2-6; no firm D call. This CDR3 is built from 15 residues. V shed 7 bases and J shed 0 bases, with 10 bases lying between them. Germline CDR1 reads LNHDA; CDR2 reads SQIVND (reference sequence). CDR3 DNA: TGTGCCAGTAAGCAACAGAGCTCTGGGGCCAACGTCCTGACTTTC. It yields the protein CASKQQSSGANVLTF. The full variable domain, with the rest looked up from reference TRBV19 and TRBJ2-6, is DGGITQSPKYLFRKEGQNVTLSCEQNLNHDAMYWYRQDPGQGLRLIYYSQIVNDFQKGDIAEGYSVSREKKESFPLTVTSAQKNPTAFYLCASKQQSSGANVLTFGAGSRLTVL.

V and J are TRBV29-1 and TRBJ1-1, with D uncertain. Germline V lookup: CDR1 SQVTM, CDR2 ANQGSEA. V lost 3 bases and J 6 bases, leaving 11 bases between the germline ends. This CDR3 comprises 12 residues. The CDR3 is CSVEGGRAEAFF. DNA for the CDR3: TGCAGCGTTGAGGGAGGTCGAGCTGAAGCTTTCTTT.

The chain employs TRBV7-9 and TRBJ1-5, with D unclear. V was shortened by 6 bases and J by 0 bases, with 12 bases between the two germline ends. This CDR3 is built from 15 residues. The V gene's germline CDR1 is SEHNR and CDR2 FQNEAQ (reference sequence). CDR3 residues: CASSALEGSNQPQHF. CDR3 DNA sequence: TGTGCCAGCAGTGCTCTCGAGGGTAGCAATCAGCCCCAGCATTTT.

This chain links TRBV18 with TRBJ2-7, with 7 bases lining up with TRBD1. Germline V gene sequence: CDR1 KGHSH, CDR2 LQKENI. Unmatched junction bases numbered 5, after V lost 4 bases and J lost 2 bases. The CDR3 consists of 14 residues. The CDR3: CASSRTGATYEQYF. The CDR3 nucleotides are TGTGCCAGCTCACGCACAGGGGCGACCTACGAGCAGTACTTC.

This chain uses TRBV30 with TRBJ1-6; D possibly corresponds to TRBD1 (6 bases). Germline CDR1 GTSNPN, CDR2 SVGIG (reference sequence). Deletions cut 0 bases from V and 9 bases from J, with 15 bases between. This CDR3 comprises 15 residues. The CDR3 loop is CAWSVQARGGSPLHF. For the CDR3, the DNA is TGTGCCTGGAGTGTACAGGCCAGGGGTGGTTCACCCCTCCACTTT.

The gene calls are TRBV28 and TRBJ1-3; the D is unclear. Germline V gives CDR1 MDHEN, CDR2 SYDVKM. V was shortened by 5 bases and J by 2 bases, with 10 bases between the two germline ends. This CDR3 region has 14 residues. The CDR3, as DNA: TGTGCCAGCAGTCGACTGATCACTGGAAACACCATATATTTT. Translation: CASSRLITGNTIYF.

CDR3 DNA sequence: TGTGCCAGCTCGCTAGCGGGGGACCGTGAGACCCAGTACTTC. Protein: CASSLAGDRETQYF. The chain recombines TRBV18 with TRBJ2-5, with 10 bases identical to TRBD2. CDR1 KGHSH and CDR2 LQKENI come from the germline V gene. The CDR3 length is 14 residues. V dropped 6 bases and J dropped 5; count of bases not matched to a gene: 6.

This clone has a handful of counts. This chain uses TRBV29-1 with TRBJ1-3; D is perhaps TRBD1 (5 bases). V lost 6 bases and J 0 bases, leaving 12 bases between the germline ends. The CDR3 covers 14 residues. Germline CDR1 reads SQVTM; CDR2 reads ANQGSEA. The CDR3 protein is CSVGPQGSGNTIYF. For the CDR3, the DNA is TGCAGCGTAGGACCCCAGGGCTCTGGAAACACCATATATTTT.

The chain is built from TRBV10-1 and TRBJ2-3; D is uncertain. V dropped 3 bases and J dropped 1 base, with 11 bases sitting between them. Germline CDR1 and CDR2: WNHNN and SYGVQD (reference sequence). The CDR3 is 15 amino acids. CDR3 amino acids: CASSDARRGTDTQYF. As DNA, the CDR3 is TGCGCCAGCAGTGATGCCAGGCGCGGCACAGATACGCAGTATTTT.

The rearrangement joins TRBV27 to TRBJ1-4; D is unclear. The CDR3 sequence is 15 residues long. Deletions cut 5 bases from V and 0 bases from J, with 10 bases between. CDR1 is MNHEY and CDR2 is SMNVEV in the germline V gene (reference sequence). The CDR3 is CASSNSYATNEKLFF. The CDR3 DNA reads TGTGCCAGCAGTAACAGTTATGCAACTAATGAAAAACTGTTTTTT.

V and J are TRBV18 and TRBJ1-4, with a tentative D call TRBD1 (5 bases). Deletions cut 3 bases from V and 10 bases from J, with 15 bases between. This CDR3 comprises 14 residues. CDR1 is KGHSH, CDR2 LQKENI, per germline. The CDR3 nucleotides read TGTGCCAGCTCACCGAGGAAACGGGGGGGAAAACTGTTTTTT. Amino acids: CASSPRKRGGKLFF.